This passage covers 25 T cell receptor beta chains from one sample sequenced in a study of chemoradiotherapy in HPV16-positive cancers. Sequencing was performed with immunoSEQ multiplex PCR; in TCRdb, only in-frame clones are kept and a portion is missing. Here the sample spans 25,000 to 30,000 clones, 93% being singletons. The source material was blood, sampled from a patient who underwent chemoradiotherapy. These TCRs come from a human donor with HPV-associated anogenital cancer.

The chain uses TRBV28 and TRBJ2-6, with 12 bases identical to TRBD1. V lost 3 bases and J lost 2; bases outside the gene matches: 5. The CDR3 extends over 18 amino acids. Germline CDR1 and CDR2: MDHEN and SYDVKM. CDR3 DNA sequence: TGTGCCAGCAGTTTTCCGGGACAGGGGGCGCCTGGGGCCAACGTCCTGACTTTC. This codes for CASSFPGQGAPGANVLTF.

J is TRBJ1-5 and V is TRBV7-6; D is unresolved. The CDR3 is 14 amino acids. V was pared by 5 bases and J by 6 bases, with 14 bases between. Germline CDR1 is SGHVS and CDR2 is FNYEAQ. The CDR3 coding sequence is TGTGCCAGCAGCCCCTCCGCGGTGCGTCAGCCCCAGCATTTT. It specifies CASSPSAVRQPQHF.

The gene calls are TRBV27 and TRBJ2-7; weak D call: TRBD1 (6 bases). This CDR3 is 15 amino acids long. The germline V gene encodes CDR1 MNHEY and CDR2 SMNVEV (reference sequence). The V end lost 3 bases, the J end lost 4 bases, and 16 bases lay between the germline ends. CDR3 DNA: TGTGCCAGCAGTTTGGGAGACAGGAGAAAGTACGAGCAGTACTTC. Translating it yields CASSLGDRRKYEQYF.

The CDR3 here is CSVGGLAGRNYEQYF. The CDR3 DNA is TGCAGCGTTGGCGGACTAGCGGGAAGAAACTACGAGCAGTACTTC. This chain connects TRBV29-1 to TRBJ2-7, with TRBD2 matching 12 bases. This CDR3 spans 15 amino acids. CDR1 and CDR2 from the germline V gene are SQVTM and ANQGSEA. After removal of 4 bases from V and 3 bases from J, the junction contained 7 bases not matched to a gene.

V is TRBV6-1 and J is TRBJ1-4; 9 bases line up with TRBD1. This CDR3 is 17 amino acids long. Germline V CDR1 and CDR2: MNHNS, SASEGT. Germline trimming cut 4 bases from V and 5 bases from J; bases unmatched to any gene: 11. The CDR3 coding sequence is TGTGCCAGCAGTGGGGACAGGGCAGGGTGGCCCAATGAAAAACTGTTTTTT. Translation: CASSGDRAGWPNEKLFF.

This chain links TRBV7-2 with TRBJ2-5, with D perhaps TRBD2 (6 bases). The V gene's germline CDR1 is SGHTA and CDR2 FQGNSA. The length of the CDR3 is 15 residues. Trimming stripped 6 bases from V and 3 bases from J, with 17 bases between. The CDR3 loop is CASRISGGSKETQYF. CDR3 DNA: TGTGCCAGCAGAATTTCTGGGGGGTCTAAAGAGACCCAGTACTTC.

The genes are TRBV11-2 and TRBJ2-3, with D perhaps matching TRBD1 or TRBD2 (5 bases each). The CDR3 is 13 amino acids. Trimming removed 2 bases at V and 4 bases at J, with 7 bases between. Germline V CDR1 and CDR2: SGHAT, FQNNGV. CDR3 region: CASSLQGPDTQYF. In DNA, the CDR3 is TGTGCCAGCAGCTTACAGGGACCAGATACGCAGTATTTT.

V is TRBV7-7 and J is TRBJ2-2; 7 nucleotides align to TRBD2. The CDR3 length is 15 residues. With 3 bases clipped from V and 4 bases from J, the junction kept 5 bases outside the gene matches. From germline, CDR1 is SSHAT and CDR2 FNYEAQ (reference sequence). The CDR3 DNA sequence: TGTGCCAGCAGCTTCGTGGCTAGCGGCACCGGGGAGCTGTTTTTT. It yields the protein CASSFVASGTGELFF.

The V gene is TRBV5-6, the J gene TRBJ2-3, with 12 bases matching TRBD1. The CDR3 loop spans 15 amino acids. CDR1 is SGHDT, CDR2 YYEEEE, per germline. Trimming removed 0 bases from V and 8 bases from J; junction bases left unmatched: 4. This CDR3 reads CASSLVGQGAVTQYF. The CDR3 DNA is TGTGCCAGCAGCTTGGTGGGACAGGGGGCTGTTACGCAGTATTTT.

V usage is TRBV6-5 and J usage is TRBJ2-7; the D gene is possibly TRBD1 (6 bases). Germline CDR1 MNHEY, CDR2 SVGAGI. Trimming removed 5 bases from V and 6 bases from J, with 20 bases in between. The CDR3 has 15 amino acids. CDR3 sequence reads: CASSRDTRVVSEQYF. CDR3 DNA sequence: TGTGCCAGCAGTCGGGACACCCGCGTAGTTAGCGAGCAGTACTTC.

For the CDR3, the DNA is TGTGCCAGTATGTTGGGAGTTGGGGGGACTGAAGCTTTCTTT. Translating gives CASMLGVGGTEAFF. The chain has TRBV19 and TRBJ1-1; the D gene is possibly TRBD1 (5 bases). The CDR3 sequence is 14 residues long. The V gene's germline CDR1 is LNHDA and CDR2 SQIVND (reference sequence). V dropped 7 bases and J dropped 5 bases, with 17 bases sitting between them.

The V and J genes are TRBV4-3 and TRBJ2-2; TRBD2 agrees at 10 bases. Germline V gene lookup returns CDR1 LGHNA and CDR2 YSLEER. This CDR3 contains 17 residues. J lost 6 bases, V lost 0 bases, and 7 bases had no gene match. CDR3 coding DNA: TGCGCCAGCAGCCAAGATACACCTAGCGGGAGTCCCGGGGAGCTGTTTTTT. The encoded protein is CASSQDTPSGSPGELFF.

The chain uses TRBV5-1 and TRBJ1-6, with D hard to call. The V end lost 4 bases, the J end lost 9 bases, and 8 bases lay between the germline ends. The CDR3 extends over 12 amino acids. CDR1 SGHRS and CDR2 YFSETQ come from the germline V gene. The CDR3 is CASSSSTSPLHF. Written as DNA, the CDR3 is TGCGCCAGCAGCAGCAGTACTTCACCCCTCCACTTT.

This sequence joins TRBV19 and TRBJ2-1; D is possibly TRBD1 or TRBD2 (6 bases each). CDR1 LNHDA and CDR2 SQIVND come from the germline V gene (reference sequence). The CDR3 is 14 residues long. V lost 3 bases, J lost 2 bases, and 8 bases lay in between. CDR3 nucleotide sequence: TGTGCCAGTAGTATTGGGGGGCCCTACAATGAGCAGTTCTTC. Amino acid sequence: CASSIGGPYNEQFF.

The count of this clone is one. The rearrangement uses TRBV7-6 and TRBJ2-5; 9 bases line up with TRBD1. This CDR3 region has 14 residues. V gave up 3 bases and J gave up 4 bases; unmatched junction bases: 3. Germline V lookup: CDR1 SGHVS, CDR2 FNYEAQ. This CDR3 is CASSLWGQGETQYF. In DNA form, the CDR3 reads TGTGCCAGCAGCTTGTGGGGACAGGGAGAGACCCAGTACTTC.

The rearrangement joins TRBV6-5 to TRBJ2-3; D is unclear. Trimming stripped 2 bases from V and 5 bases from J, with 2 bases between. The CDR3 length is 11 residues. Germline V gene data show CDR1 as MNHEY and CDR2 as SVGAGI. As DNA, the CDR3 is TGTGCCAGCAGTTACCTAGATACGCAGTATTTT. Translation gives CASSYLDTQYF.

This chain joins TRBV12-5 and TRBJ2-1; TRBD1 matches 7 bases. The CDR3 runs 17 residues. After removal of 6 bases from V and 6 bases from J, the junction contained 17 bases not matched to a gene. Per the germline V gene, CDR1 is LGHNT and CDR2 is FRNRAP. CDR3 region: CASGLLPGTVRANEQFF. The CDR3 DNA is TGTGCTAGTGGCTTACTTCCCGGGACAGTACGTGCCAATGAGCAGTTCTTC.

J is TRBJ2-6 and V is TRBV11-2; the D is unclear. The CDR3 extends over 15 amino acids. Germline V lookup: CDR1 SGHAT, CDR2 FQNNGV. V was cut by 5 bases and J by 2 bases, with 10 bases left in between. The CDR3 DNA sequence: TGTGCCAGCAGCCGCTCCGGAGCTGGGGCCAACGTCCTGACTTTC. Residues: CASSRSGAGANVLTF.

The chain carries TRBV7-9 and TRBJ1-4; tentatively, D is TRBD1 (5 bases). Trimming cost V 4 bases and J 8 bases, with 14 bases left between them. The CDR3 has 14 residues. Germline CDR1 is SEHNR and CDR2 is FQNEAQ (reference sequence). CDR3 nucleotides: TGTGCCAGCAGCTCGGCAGGGACGGGAGAAAAACTGTTTTTT. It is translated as CASSSAGTGEKLFF.

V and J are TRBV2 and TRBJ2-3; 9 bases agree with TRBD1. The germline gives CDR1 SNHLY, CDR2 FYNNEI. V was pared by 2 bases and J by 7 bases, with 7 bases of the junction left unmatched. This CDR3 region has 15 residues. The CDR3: CASSERGQGVNTQYF. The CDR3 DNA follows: TGTGCCAGCAGTGAAAGGGGACAGGGAGTGAATACGCAGTATTTT.

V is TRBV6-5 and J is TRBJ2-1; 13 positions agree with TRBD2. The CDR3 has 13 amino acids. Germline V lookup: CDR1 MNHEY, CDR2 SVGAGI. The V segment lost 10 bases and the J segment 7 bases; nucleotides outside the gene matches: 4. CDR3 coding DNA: TGTGCCACCAGGGGACTAGCGGGAAATGAGCAGTTCTTC. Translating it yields CATRGLAGNEQFF.

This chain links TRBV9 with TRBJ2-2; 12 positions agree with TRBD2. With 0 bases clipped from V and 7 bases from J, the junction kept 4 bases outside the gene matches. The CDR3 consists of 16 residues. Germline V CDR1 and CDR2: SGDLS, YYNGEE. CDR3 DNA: TGTGCCAGCAGCGTAGATCCTAGCGGGAGGGACGGGGAGCTGTTTTTT. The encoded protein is CASSVDPSGRDGELFF.

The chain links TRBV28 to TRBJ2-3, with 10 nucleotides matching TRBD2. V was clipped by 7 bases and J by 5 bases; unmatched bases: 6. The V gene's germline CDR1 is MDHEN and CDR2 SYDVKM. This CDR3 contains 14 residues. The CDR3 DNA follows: TGTGCCAGCAAGCTAGCGGGAGCGGGAGATACGCAGTATTTT. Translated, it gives CASKLAGAGDTQYF. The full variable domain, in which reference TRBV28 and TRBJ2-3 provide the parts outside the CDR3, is DVKVTQSSRYLVKRTGEKVFLECVQDMDHENMFWYRQDPGLGLRLIYFSYDVKMKEKGDIPEGYSVSREKKERFSLILESASTNQTSMYLCASKLAGAGDTQYFGPGTRLTVL.

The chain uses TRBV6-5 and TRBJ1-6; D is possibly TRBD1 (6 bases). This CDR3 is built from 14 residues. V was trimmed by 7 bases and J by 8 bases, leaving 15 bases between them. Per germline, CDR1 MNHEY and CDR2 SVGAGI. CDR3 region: CASTLTGQHSPLHF. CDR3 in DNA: TGTGCCAGCACCCTCACAGGGCAGCATTCACCCCTCCACTTT.

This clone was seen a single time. The CDR3 here is CASSFAPGELFF. The DNA for the CDR3 is TGTGCCAGCAGCTTCGCCCCCGGGGAGCTGTTTTTT. This sequence joins TRBV13 and TRBJ2-2; D is undetermined. The CDR3 totals 12 residues. Trimming left V 3 bases short and J 6 bases short, with 5 bases between. Germline-derived CDR1 and CDR2 are PRHDT and FYEKMQ (reference sequence).